The 26 T cell receptor beta chains listed next were all sequenced from one sample in a study of control samples from healthy donors and cancer patients. Only in-frame clones appear in the TCRdb table, and some are missing; sequencing was by immunoSEQ multiplex PCR. The sample consists of around 90,000 clones, around 85% of them appearing once. The sample consisted of blood. These receptors all stem from a woman aged 40 to 50 in good health.

The chain combines TRBV15 with TRBJ1-2; TRBD1 might be the D (5 bases). There are 15 residues in the CDR3. Germline loops: CDR1 LNHNV, CDR2 YYDKDF (reference sequence). The V and J ends lost 1 base and 6 bases respectively, with 15 bases between them. The CDR3 loop reads CATSRGGHPEHGYTF. In nucleotides, the CDR3 is TGTGCCACCAGCAGAGGCGGACACCCCGAGCATGGCTACACCTTC.

In its sample, this clone is medium-sized. This sequence joins TRBV4-2 and TRBJ2-7, with 8 bases matching TRBD2. The V gene's germline CDR1 is LGHNA and CDR2 YNFKEQ. The junction had 5 bases not matched to a gene; V was cut back by 0 bases and J by 1 base. This CDR3 region has 16 residues. The CDR3 sequence: CASSQDHTSGSYEQYF. CDR3 bases: TGTGCCAGCAGCCAAGATCATACTAGCGGATCCTACGAGCAGTACTTC.

This clone has just one count. The gene calls are TRBV4-3 and TRBJ2-5; D not certain. The germline V gene encodes CDR1 LGHNA and CDR2 YSLEER. V was clipped by 2 bases and J by 7 bases, with 14 bases between them. The CDR3 sequence is 14 residues long. As DNA, the CDR3 is TGCGCCAGCAGCCAAACGATTCGGACCGGGACCCAGTACTTC. Residues: CASSQTIRTGTQYF.

The rearrangement uses TRBV25-1 and TRBJ2-3, with unresolved D. Germline-derived CDR1 and CDR2 are MGHDK and SYGVNS. The CDR3 covers 13 residues. Trimming left V 4 bases short and J 3 bases short, with 8 bases between. CDR3 residues: CASSVAWTDTQYF. The CDR3 DNA reads as TGTGCCAGCAGTGTGGCTTGGACAGATACGCAGTATTTT.

This rearrangement joins TRBV24-1 to TRBJ1-2, with 12 bases lining up with TRBD1. The germline V gene has CDR1 KGHDR and CDR2 SFDVKD. The CDR3 is 14 amino acids. With V trimmed by 1 base and J by 8 bases, 1 base remained unmatched. CDR3 residues: CATSDFGTGGGYTF. The CDR3 region has the DNA TGTGCCACCAGTGATTTTGGGACAGGGGGCGGCTACACCTTC.

The chain joins TRBV10-2 to TRBJ2-3; unclear D gene. V was pared by 8 bases and J by 2 bases, with 14 bases between. The CDR3 spans 14 residues. CDR1 and CDR2 (germline): WSHSY, SAAADI. The CDR3 reads CASGRSGFTDTQYF. DNA of the CDR3: TGCGCCAGCGGACGATCCGGGTTCACAGATACGCAGTATTTT.

This chain links TRBV15 with TRBJ2-5, with D perhaps TRBD2 (6 bases). Germline CDR1 and CDR2: LNHNV and YYDKDF (reference sequence). The V end lost 4 bases, the J end lost 0 bases, and 12 bases lay between the germline ends. The CDR3 consists of 15 residues. The CDR3 DNA reads TGTGCCACCAGCACGGGACTGGGGTACCAAGAGACCCAGTACTTC. It codes for CATSTGLGYQETQYF.

The rearrangement joins TRBV6-5 to TRBJ1-1; D unresolved. V lost 2 bases, J lost 9 bases, and 10 bases lay in between. This CDR3 region has 12 residues. Per germline, CDR1 MNHEY and CDR2 SVGAGI. The CDR3: CASSYEAGQAFF. In DNA form, the CDR3 reads TGTGCCAGCAGTTACGAGGCAGGACAAGCTTTCTTT.

The V call is TRBV7-2, the J call TRBJ1-1; D is uncertain. V dropped 1 base and J dropped 4 bases, with 10 bases sitting between them. Looked up from germline, CDR1 is SGHTA and CDR2 is FQGNSA. The CDR3 has 14 residues. Here the CDR3 DNA reads TGTGCCAGCAGCTTAGGACGCGGTAGCACTGAAGCTTTCTTT. Amino acids: CASSLGRGSTEAFF.

The chain carries TRBV3-1 (or the pseudogene TRBV3-2) and TRBJ1-2; 8 nucleotides align to TRBD1. Germline CDR1 is LGHDT and CDR2 is YNNKEL (reference sequence). This CDR3 is built from 14 residues. V was pared by 8 bases and J by 2 bases, with 7 bases of the junction left unmatched. CDR3 in amino acids: CASSRTGQNYGYTF. The CDR3, as DNA: TGTGCCAGCTCCCGGACAGGGCAGAACTATGGCTACACCTTC.

V is TRBV4-1 and J is TRBJ2-7; 7 nucleotides agree with TRBD2. CDR1 is MGHRA and CDR2 is YSYEKL in the germline V gene. This CDR3 region has 15 residues. Trimming cost V 1 base and J 3 bases; bases outside gene matches: 6. The CDR3 DNA sequence: TGCGCCAGCAGCCAAGTTCCAGCGGGGCTCTACGAGCAGTACTTC. Translation gives CASSQVPAGLYEQYF.

This clone was picked up one time. The chain combines TRBV27 with TRBJ1-1; 11 nucleotides align to TRBD1. The junction had 6 bases not matched to a gene; V was cut back by 5 bases and J by 4 bases. The length of the CDR3 is 15 residues. CDR1 is MNHEY, CDR2 SMNVEV, per germline (reference sequence). CDR3 amino acids: CASSLGTGGFTEAFF. The CDR3 region has the DNA TGTGCCAGCAGTCTTGGGACAGGGGGGTTCACTGAAGCTTTCTTT.

The chain has TRBV6-2 or TRBV6-3 and TRBJ2-3, with 9 positions matching TRBD2. CDR1 and CDR2 from the germline V gene are MNHEY and SVGEGT. V lost 2 bases to trimming and J lost 3 bases; unmatched junction nucleotides: 3. The CDR3 spans 15 residues. CDR3 sequence (DNA): TGTGCCAGCAGTTACGGGGGACTAGCAACAGATACGCAGTATTTT. Its protein is CASSYGGLATDTQYF.

This rearrangement joins TRBV5-6 to TRBJ1-2; D is undetermined. Germline V gene sequence: CDR1 SGHDT, CDR2 YYEEEE. The CDR3 is made up of 14 amino acids. V lost 6 bases and J 4 bases, leaving 16 bases between the germline ends. CDR3 DNA sequence: TGTGCCAGCACAACTAAGACACGTTTCTATGGCTACACCTTC. Its protein product is CASTTKTRFYGYTF.

The V call is TRBV7-2, the J call TRBJ1-5; possible D gene TRBD1, 6 bases. This CDR3 is built from 14 residues. Germline CDR1 reads SGHTA; CDR2 reads FQGNSA. V lost 1 base and J 5 bases, leaving 9 bases between the germline ends. The CDR3 nucleotides read TGTGCCAGCAGCTTAGTAGGGGGGGATCAGCCCCAGCATTTT. Amino acid sequence: CASSLVGGDQPQHF.

The genes are TRBV25-1 and TRBJ2-1, with 7 bases that match TRBD1. CDR3 size: 15 residues. The V segment lost 4 bases and the J segment 0 bases; nucleotides outside the gene matches: 3. Germline-derived CDR1 and CDR2 are MGHDK and SYGVNS. Here the CDR3 reads CASSAGDSSYNEQFF. The CDR3 coding sequence is TGTGCCAGCAGTGCTGGGGACAGCTCCTACAATGAGCAGTTCTTC.

The DNA for the CDR3 is TGTGCCAGCAGGCGAACAGGGGGAGCCTCTGGGGCCAACGTCCTGACTTTC. Residues: CASRRTGGASGANVLTF. The V and J genes are TRBV6-6 and TRBJ2-6; 8 bases agree with TRBD1. Per germline, CDR1 MNHNY and CDR2 SVGAGI (reference sequence). The CDR3 has 17 residues. The V segment lost 6 bases and the J segment 0 bases; nucleotides outside the gene matches: 7.

The chain links TRBV10-3 to TRBJ2-3; 10 bases agree with TRBD2. Germline trimming cut 5 bases from V and 2 bases from J; bases unmatched to any gene: 7. Germline CDR1 and CDR2: ENHRY and SYGVKD. The length of the CDR3 is 16 residues. The CDR3, as DNA: TGTGCCATCAGTAAACTAGCGGGAATTCCCACAGATACGCAGTATTTT. This codes for CAISKLAGIPTDTQYF.

The chain has TRBV7-2 and TRBJ1-2; TRBD1 agrees at 7 bases. Germline V CDR1 and CDR2: SGHTA, FQGNSA. The J segment lost 6 bases and the V segment lost 6 bases, leaving 7 bases of the junction unmatched. This CDR3 has 13 residues. The CDR3 here is CASSSQGGDGYTF. The CDR3 nucleotides read TGTGCCAGCAGTTCTCAGGGGGGCGATGGCTACACCTTC.

The chain uses TRBV6-1 and TRBJ1-2, with 9 bases aligning to TRBD1. The germline V gene encodes CDR1 MNHNS and CDR2 SASEGT. V lost 3 bases, J lost 2 bases, and 4 bases stayed unmatched. This CDR3 has 15 residues. The CDR3 bases are TGTGCCAGCAGTGACACCGGGACAGGGAACTATGGCTACACCTTC. Its translation is CASSDTGTGNYGYTF.

The V gene is TRBV15, the J gene TRBJ2-7; D is unresolved. The CDR3 sequence is 16 residues long. V lost 2 bases to trimming and J lost 0 bases, with 14 bases between them. Germline V gives CDR1 LNHNV, CDR2 YYDKDF (reference sequence). Here the CDR3 DNA reads TGTGCCACCAGCAGAACACGATCCGGGTCCTCCTACGAGCAGTACTTC. Its protein is CATSRTRSGSSYEQYF.

This chain links TRBV13 with TRBJ1-5, with TRBD1 identical over 7 bases. V dropped 5 bases and J dropped 0; count of bases not matched to a gene: 7. This CDR3 has 16 amino acids. Germline CDR1 is PRHDT and CDR2 is FYEKMQ (reference sequence). The CDR3 DNA reads as TGTGCCAGCAGCAACGGGACAGTTTATAGCAATCAGCCCCAGCATTTT. This encodes CASSNGTVYSNQPQHF. Filled out from reference TRBV13 and TRBJ1-5, the complete variable domain reads AAGVIQSPRHLIKEKRETATLKCYPIPRHDTVYWYQQGPGQDPQFLISFYEKMQSDKGSIPDRFSAQQFSDYHSELNMSSLELGDSALYFCASSNGTVYSNQPQHFGDGTRLSIL.

This clone has more than one count but fewer than ten. The chain's CDR3 is CASSQVTGPLETQYF. The CDR3 region has the DNA TGCGCCAGCAGCCAAGTTACAGGGCCTTTAGAGACCCAGTACTTC. This chain joins TRBV4-3 and TRBJ2-5, with a weak D call TRBD1 (6 bases). Trimming removed 1 base at V and 4 bases at J, with 13 bases between. Looked up from germline, CDR1 is LGHNA and CDR2 is YSLEER. This CDR3 contains 15 residues.

The gene calls are TRBV3-1 (or the pseudogene TRBV3-2) and TRBJ2-7; D possibly matches TRBD1 or TRBD2 (6 bases each). V lost 1 base, J lost 2 bases, and 12 bases lay in between. Germline assignment: CDR1 LGHDT and CDR2 YNNKEL (reference sequence). CDR3 length equals 15 residues. The CDR3 coding sequence is TGTGCCAGCAGCCAAGGGGGACGGGGGCCCTACGAGCAGTACTTC. It yields the protein CASSQGGRGPYEQYF.

The CDR3 nucleotides are TGTGCCTGGACCCTAGCGAGATCAGATACGCAGTATTTT. This translates into CAWTLARSDTQYF. The V gene is TRBV30, the J gene TRBJ2-3; a possible D gene is TRBD2 (6 bases). CDR3 length equals 13 residues. The germline V and J ends were trimmed by 4 bases and 4 bases, with 12 bases remaining between them. Germline values: CDR1 GTSNPN, CDR2 SVGIG (reference sequence).

This chain uses TRBV7-9 with TRBJ2-1; 7 bases agree with TRBD2. Germline V gene lookup returns CDR1 SEHNR and CDR2 FQNEAQ (reference sequence). Trimming took 6 bases from V and 0 from J; bases not matched to a gene: 5. The CDR3 extends over 15 amino acids. Here the CDR3 reads CASRYGGSSYNEQFF. In nucleotides, the CDR3 is TGTGCCAGCAGATACGGGGGGAGCTCCTACAATGAGCAGTTCTTC.